This section outlines one TCR beta chain sequence together with its context. This clone's antigen is unknown. Base qualities are not provided; no much larger clone lies one nucleotide away. This sample was taken from a study of cytomegalovirus exposure and HLA in healthy donors (dated by TCRdb to 2016 to 2017). General notes on the study: According to a later analysis, one platform produced both the 110 or so validation repertoires and the 720 or so repertoires of the first cohort. To predict cytomegalovirus infection status, the study combined high-throughput TCR immunosequencing, statistical association of individual TCRs with disease status, and machine learning. Along with the approximately 600-subject first cohort, a separate validation cohort of over 90 different subjects was used. The study aimed to test whether signatures of past pathogen exposure could be identified by cataloging public T cell receptors. Overall study results and their limits: A later analysis lacked HLA typing for the validation cohort, so it scored co-occurrence in that cohort across all 120 or so repertoires. A few of the identified cytomegalovirus-associated TCR beta chains were confirmed in vitro to be specific for cytomegalovirus antigens. The classifier was reported to diagnose cytomegalovirus status with high specificity and sensitivity in both the original cohort and the validation cohort. It was suggested by the authors that the approach could potentially be generalized to other disease states and immunological phenotypes. Across donors, most TCR sequences were observed very rarely, whereas some public TCRs were present in many individuals. A total of 150 to 200 TCR beta chains were listed by the study as associated with cytomegalovirus. Of the cluster scores, 90% to 95% were above 0 in a later analysis, which found that TCRs clustered in the first cohort also tended to co-occur in the 120 or so validation repertoires.

Donors formed part of the validation cohort, which comprised over a hundred subjects and was distinct from the first cohort of roughly 600 subjects. Libraries were built with the immunoSEQ multiplex PCR assay. For the original study's pipeline: A statistical classification framework was developed to diagnose cytomegalovirus status using the catalog of TCR beta chain sequences. The immuneACCESS repertoire file appears here via TCRdb, limited to in-frame rearrangements. These files lack a portion of the clones; in checked studies, under half of the deficit traces to unresolved V genes, and the cause of the others is not known. V, J and clone size derive from that table, while D and trimming were established from the DNA sequence. This sample is represented by about 63,000 clones; 89% of them were singletons. The leading ten clones occupy 0.95% to 1.5% of the sample. Sequencing was done on a sample of PBMCs. This sequence was found in a woman aged 18-29 years in good health and CMV-seronegative.

The sequenced DNA is TGCGCCAGCAGTCTCTTCGCGGGGGCTAGGACAGATACGCAGTATTTT. Its translation reads: CASSLFAGARTDTQYF. Recombination linked TRBV4-1 to TRBJ2-3; TRBD2 might be the D gene, on 7 matching bases. A distance of 19 bases separates the germline ends of V and J, which lose 6 bases and 3 bases respectively. The CDR3 runs 16 amino acids, cysteine and phenylalanine included. Just the 48-base CDR3 DNA is kept, in frame starting at base 1. CDR1 and CDR2 are drawn from the germline V gene: MGHRA, YSYEKL.